These 18 T cell receptor beta chains originate from one sample sequenced in a study of cytomegalovirus exposure and HLA in healthy donors. Researchers ran the PCR with 60 Vbeta and 13 Jbeta primers. Here immunoSEQ multiplex PCR was the method, and the copy in TCRdb shows in-frame clones only, minus some. In the table there are about 200,000 clones, approximately 78% of which are singletons. Sequenced sample: PBMCs. The origin of the receptors is a woman aged 45 to 65 in good health and CMV-seropositive.

This chain uses TRBV1 with TRBJ2-2; whether TRBD2, the table's D call, matches the DNA was not checked. TRBV1 is noted as a pseudogene. CDR3 length equals 15 residues. The CDR3, as DNA: TGCACCAGCAGCCAAGATCCCCTCGAGCCCGGGGAGCTGTTTTTT. This codes for CTSSQDPLEPGELFF.

The rearrangement uses TRBV19 and TRBJ1-5; no clear D gene. Trimming removed 6 bases at V and 5 bases at J, with 11 bases between. Germline V gene lookup returns CDR1 LNHDA and CDR2 SQIVND (reference sequence). There are 13 residues in the CDR3. This CDR3 reads CASSPQPHQPQHF. DNA of the CDR3: TGTGCCAGTAGCCCACAGCCTCATCAGCCCCAGCATTTT.

This clone has only a few counts. V usage is TRBV19 and J usage is TRBJ2-1, with 9 bases that match TRBD1. V trimming: 4 bases; J trimming: 5 bases; junction bases outside the gene matches: 6. The CDR3 is 15 amino acids. The germline CDR1 and CDR2 sequences are LNHDA and SQIVND (reference sequence). The CDR3 sequence: CASSTGQGKDNEQFF. CDR3 coding DNA: TGTGCCAGTAGTACTGGACAGGGGAAGGACAATGAGCAGTTCTTC.

This clone was counted only a few times. V and J are TRBV19 and TRBJ2-6, with 8 bases lining up with TRBD1. With V trimmed by 0 bases and J by 0 bases, 4 bases remained unmatched. The CDR3 extends over 18 amino acids. Germline CDR1 is LNHDA and CDR2 is SQIVND (reference sequence). The CDR3 loop reads CASSIEGQEFSGANVLTF. The CDR3 DNA reads as TGTGCCAGTAGTATAGAGGGACAGGAGTTCTCTGGGGCCAACGTCCTGACTTTC.

The chain joins TRBV2 to TRBJ2-1; possibly TRBD1 for D (5 bases). The germline V and J ends were trimmed by 4 bases and 2 bases, with 12 bases remaining between them. Germline V CDR1 and CDR2: SNHLY, FYNNEI. The CDR3 is 15 residues long. In nucleotides, the CDR3 is TGTGCCAGCAGTGTGGTCCAGGGTGCCTACAATGAGCAGTTCTTC. Protein sequence: CASSVVQGAYNEQFF.

V gene TRBV15 combines with J gene TRBJ2-7, with 9 positions matching TRBD1. The CDR3 runs to 14 residues. V lost 6 bases, J lost 2 bases, and 5 bases stayed unmatched. The germline CDR1 and CDR2 sequences are LNHNV and YYDKDF (reference sequence). Here the CDR3 reads CATRVDRGPYEQYF. The CDR3 DNA reads TGTGCCACCAGGGTGGACAGGGGTCCCTACGAGCAGTACTTC. The full variable domain, with the rest looked up from reference TRBV15 and TRBJ2-7, is DAMVIQNPRYQVTQFGKPVTLSCSQTLNHNVMYWYQQKSSQAPKLLFHYYDKDFNNEADTPDNFQSRRPNTSFCFLDIRSPGLGDTAMYLCATRVDRGPYEQYFGPGTRLTVT.

The rearrangement joins TRBV7-2 to TRBJ1-6; D may be TRBD1 (6 bases). Germline assignment: CDR1 SGHTA and CDR2 FQGNSA. Trimming cost V 3 bases and J 7 bases, with 13 bases left between them. The CDR3 has 15 amino acids. The DNA of the CDR3 is TGTGCCAGCAGCTTCGACAGGACGCCAAATTCACCCCTCCACTTT. It translates to CASSFDRTPNSPLHF.

The V gene is TRBV29-1, the J gene TRBJ2-1, with 8 bases fitting TRBD1. CDR1 SQVTM and CDR2 ANQGSEA come from the germline V gene. Trimming took 4 bases from V and 7 from J; bases not matched to a gene: 3. The CDR3 has 12 amino acids. For the CDR3, the DNA is TGCAGCGTTGGGACAGGGCCAAATGAGCAGTTCTTC. As protein: CSVGTGPNEQFF.

This rearrangement joins TRBV7-9 to TRBJ2-1; 10 bases match TRBD2. This CDR3 contains 17 residues. V shed 0 bases and J 7 bases; nucleotides not matched to a gene: 9. Germline CDR1 is SEHNR and CDR2 is FQNEAQ (reference sequence). The CDR3 region is CASSLASSSGSSNEQFF. CDR3 nucleotide sequence: TGTGCCAGCAGCTTAGCGTCTTCTAGCGGGAGTTCAAATGAGCAGTTCTTC.

This chain uses TRBV4-1 with TRBJ2-5; 9 bases match TRBD2. Germline V lookup: CDR1 MGHRA, CDR2 YSYEKL. The ends lost 0 bases at V and 1 base at J; junction bases unmatched: 6. The CDR3 sequence is 17 residues long. Written as DNA, the CDR3 is TGCGCCAGCAGCCAAGAAGGAGGACTAGCGCCCCAAGAGACCCAGTACTTC. Protein sequence: CASSQEGGLAPQETQYF.

J is TRBJ2-7 and V is TRBV7-8; D possibly corresponds to TRBD1 (5 bases). Trimming took off 5 bases at V and 5 bases at J, with 19 bases between the two ends. The V gene's germline CDR1 is SGHVS and CDR2 FQNEAQ. This CDR3 has 15 amino acids. The CDR3 DNA is TGTGCCAGCAGCCGCCAGGGTCGGAAGGGCGACGAGCAGTACTTC. It specifies CASSRQGRKGDEQYF.

The chain has TRBV28 and TRBJ1-4; the match to TRBD1 covers 8 bases. This CDR3 contains 18 residues. The ends lost 3 bases at V and 8 bases at J; junction bases unmatched: 17. Per germline, CDR1 MDHEN and CDR2 SYDVKM. The CDR3, as DNA: TGTGCCAGCAGTTTTGGAAACAGACCGGGGACAGGTGGCGAAAAACTGTTTTTT. This codes for CASSFGNRPGTGGEKLFF.

The chain carries TRBV10-2 and TRBJ2-7; 8 nucleotides agree with TRBD1. CDR1 and CDR2 (germline): WSHSY, SAAADI. Unmatched junction bases numbered 6, after V lost 6 bases and J lost 2 bases. This CDR3 region has 14 residues. The CDR3 region is CASRNGQGAYEQYF. As DNA, the CDR3 is TGCGCCAGCAGAAACGGACAGGGCGCCTACGAGCAGTACTTC.

V gene TRBV5-1 combines with J gene TRBJ1-6, with TRBD1 matching over 8 bases. The CDR3 covers 13 residues. Germline V gene lookup returns CDR1 SGHRS and CDR2 YFSETQ. J gave up 7 bases and V 4 bases, and 1 base lay outside the gene matches. CDR3 sequence: CASSDRGNSPLHF. The CDR3 DNA sequence: TGCGCCAGCAGCGACAGGGGCAATTCACCCCTCCACTTT.

This clone was detected a few times. The chain links TRBV6-1 to TRBJ2-7, with 8 bases fitting TRBD2. CDR3 length equals 15 residues. The germline gives CDR1 MNHNS, CDR2 SASEGT. Germline trimming cut 2 bases from V and 3 bases from J; bases unmatched to any gene: 6. The CDR3 nucleotides are TGTGCCAGCAGTGAATTAGCGGGGACGCGCTACGAGCAGTACTTC. Its protein product is CASSELAGTRYEQYF.

This clone was counted only a few times. The chain links TRBV9 to TRBJ1-1; 7 positions agree with TRBD1. The CDR3 consists of 14 residues. In germline, CDR1 is SGDLS, CDR2 YYNGEE. The V gene end was trimmed by 2 bases and the J gene end by 2 bases; junction bases not matched to a gene: 3. As DNA, the CDR3 is TGTGCCAGCAGCGTTAAGGGGGCCAACACTGAAGCTTTCTTT. Protein sequence: CASSVKGANTEAFF.

Here the CDR3 reads CASRPRRGAYEQYF. CDR3 DNA sequence: TGTGCCAGCAGACCCCGCAGGGGGGCCTACGAGCAGTACTTC. This chain joins TRBV2 and TRBJ2-7, with a tentative D call TRBD1 (7 bases). The CDR3 covers 14 residues. From germline, CDR1 is SNHLY and CDR2 FYNNEI. The ends were cut back, 6 bases at V and 2 bases at J, with 14 bases in the middle.

The chain recombines TRBV10-1 with TRBJ2-7; D may be TRBD2 (6 bases). Germline assignment: CDR1 WNHNN and CDR2 SYGVQD (reference sequence). V shed 8 bases and J shed 4 bases, with 18 bases lying between them. This CDR3 is 14 amino acids long. CDR3 nucleotide sequence: TGCGCCAGCGCTAGGTGGGAGGAAAATTACGAGCAGTACTTC. This sequence encodes CASARWEENYEQYF.